This is a list of T cell receptor beta chains from one sample in a study of untreated major depressive disorder. Produced via immunoSEQ multiplex PCR; TCRdb's table is partial and in-frame only. Of about 20,000 clones in the sample, about 90% were seen once. The sample comprised CD4+ T cells from PBMCs. These receptors came from a woman aged 30 to 39 in good health. Both conserved end residues are part of each CDR3. Fields, in order: D gene, V gene, clone size, J gene, CDR3 DNA, CDR3 protein. D genes are given only for firm matches. A clone size is listed for some rows: how often the clone was seen (once, few, many), or a class if it is expanded.

-	TRBV28	-	TRBJ2-2	TGTGCCAGCGGATCGGCCAACACCGGGGAGCTGTTTTTT	CASGSANTGELFF
-	TRBV7-3	-	TRBJ2-5	TGTGCCAGCAGCTTAAGAGAGGGAGAGACCCAGTACTTC	CASSLREGETQYF
-	TRBV10-1	-	TRBJ1-1	TGCGCCAGCAGTGAGTCACCGGGAATTAACGCTTTCTTT	CASSESPGINAFF
-	TRBV18	-	TRBJ1-1	TGTGCCAGCTCACCACCGGCCGCGAACACTGAAGCTTTCTTT	CASSPPAANTEAFF
TRBD1	TRBV9	-	TRBJ1-5	TGTGCCAGCAGCGGAGGGACAGGAGACAACTATCAGCCCCAGCATTTT	CASSGGTGDNYQPQHF
TRBD1	TRBV10-1	-	TRBJ2-7	TGCGCCAGCAGTGAGACAGGGGGCTACGAGCAGTACTTC	CASSETGGYEQYF
-	TRBV19	-	TRBJ1-3	TGTGCCAGTAAGGAGGCAGGCAGCTCTGGAAACACCATATATTTT	CASKEAGSSGNTIYF
TRBD1	TRBV6-1	few	TRBJ1-3	TGTGCCAGCAGTGAATGGACAGGTATCACCATATATTTT	CASSEWTGITIYF
-	TRBV5-1	once	TRBJ2-1	TGCGCCAGCAGCTCGGGGGTCGAGCAGTTCTTC	CASSSGVEQFF
-	TRBV28	-	TRBJ1-2	TGTGCCAGCAGCGGGACGAATGGCTACACCTTC	CASSGTNGYTF
TRBD1	TRBV28	-	TRBJ2-5	TGTGCCAGCAGTTTCAAGGGGGCCTGGGGAGAGACCCAGTACTTC	CASSFKGAWGETQYF
-	TRBV19	-	TRBJ1-2	TGTGCCAGCAATACGGGTACAGGGATGGGTGGCTACACCTTC	CASNTGTGMGGYTF
-	TRBV7-9	-	TRBJ1-1	TGTGCCAGCAGCTTAGGTGCCTTTGAAGCTTTCTTT	CASSLGAFEAFF
-	TRBV6-6	-	TRBJ1-3	TGTGCCAGCAGTTACTCGACTAGGGACACCATATATTTT	CASSYSTRDTIYF
-	TRBV5-6	-	TRBJ2-5	TGTGCCAGCAGCTTGGAGTCCCGAGAGACCCAGTACTTC	CASSLESRETQYF
-	TRBV2	-	TRBJ1-6	TGTGCCAGCAGTGAACGACAGCCCCATAATTCACCCCTCCACTTT	CASSERQPHNSPLHF
TRBD2	TRBV6-6	-	TRBJ2-7	TGTGCCAGCAGTTACAGACTAGCGGGGGACTCCTACGAGCAGTACTTC	CASSYRLAGDSYEQYF
TRBD1	TRBV10-3	once	TRBJ2-3	TGTGCCATCAGCCGGGACAGGTCAGACACAGATACGCAGTATTTT	CAISRDRSDTDTQYF
-	TRBV28	-	TRBJ1-5	TGTGCCAGCAGCCCCCCCTTACAGCCCCAGCATTTT	CASSPPLQPQHF
TRBD1	TRBV7-2	-	TRBJ1-2	TGTGCCAGCAGCACAACAGGGGGCGGCTACACCTTC	CASSTTGGGYTF
-	TRBV2	-	TRBJ2-7	TGTGCCAGCAGTGGGCCCGCCCAGGGGATGGGGGAGCAGTACTTC	CASSGPAQGMGEQYF
TRBD1	TRBV7-2	-	TRBJ2-7	TGTGCCAGCAGCTCTGCCCGGGACAGGGGGTTGTACGAGCAGTACTTC	CASSSARDRGLYEQYF
TRBD2	TRBV5-1	-	TRBJ2-1	TGCGCCAGCAGCTTGGCCGGACTAGCGGGGACTGAGCAGTTCTTC	CASSLAGLAGTEQFF
-	TRBV11-2	-	TRBJ1-1	TGTGCCAGCAGCTTCTCCCTGAACACTGAAGCTTTCTTT	CASSFSLNTEAFF
-	TRBV10-3	-	TRBJ2-3	TGTGCCATACGGCGGGGCCGGGACACAGATACGCAGTATTTT	CAIRRGRDTDTQYF
-	TRBV6-1	-	TRBJ2-2	TGTGCCAGCACCCTACCCAGGGACACCGGGGAGCTGTTTTTT	CASTLPRDTGELFF
TRBD1	TRBV6-5	-	TRBJ1-2	TGTGCCAGCAGCGAAGGACAGGCCCCCTATGGCTACACCTTC	CASSEGQAPYGYTF
-	TRBV5-4	once	TRBJ2-7	TGTGCCAGCAGCTTCAGGGGTTCCGACGAGCAGTACTTC	CASSFRGSDEQYF
-	TRBV9	-	TRBJ2-2	TGTGCCAGCAGCGTAGCTACCGGGGAGCTGTTTTTT	CASSVATGELFF
-	TRBV25-1	-	TRBJ2-7	TGTGCCAGCGTAGGACAGATCTACGAGCAGTACTTC	CASVGQIYEQYF
-	TRBV7-2	-	TRBJ1-1	TGTGCCAGCAGCTTTGGTGCCGCCATGAACACTGAAGCTTTCTTT	CASSFGAAMNTEAFF
-	TRBV6-5	-	TRBJ1-2	TGTGCCAGCAGTACGAGGGACGGCTACACCTTC	CASSTRDGYTF
-	TRBV4-3	-	TRBJ1-2	TGCGCCAGCAGCCAAGATATTGGGGCCAGCTGGGGCTACACCTTC	CASSQDIGASWGYTF
TRBD1	TRBV5-1	-	TRBJ1-2	TGCGCCAGCAGCCCGCGGGACAGGGACTATGGCTACACCTTC	CASSPRDRDYGYTF
-	TRBV2	-	TRBJ1-1	TGTGCCAGCAGTTCCCAGGAGAACACTGAAGCTTTCTTT	CASSSQENTEAFF
-	TRBV4-3	-	TRBJ2-5	TGCGCCAGCAGCCAAGAGCGAACGTACCAAGAGACCCAGTACTTC	CASSQERTYQETQYF
TRBD1	TRBV7-7	-	TRBJ1-3	TGTGCTAGCAGCCCTACAGGGGCTGGAAACACCATATATTTT	CASSPTGAGNTIYF